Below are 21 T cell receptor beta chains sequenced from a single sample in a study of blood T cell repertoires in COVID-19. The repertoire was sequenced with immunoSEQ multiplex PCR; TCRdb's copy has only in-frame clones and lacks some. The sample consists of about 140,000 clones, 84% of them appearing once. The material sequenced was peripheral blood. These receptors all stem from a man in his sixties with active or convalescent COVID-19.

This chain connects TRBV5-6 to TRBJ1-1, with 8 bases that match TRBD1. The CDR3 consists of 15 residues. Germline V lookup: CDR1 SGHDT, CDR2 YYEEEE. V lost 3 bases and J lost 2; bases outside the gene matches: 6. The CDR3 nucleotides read TGTGCCAGCAGCTCCCCGGGACAGGCCAACACTGAAGCTTTCTTT. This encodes CASSSPGQANTEAFF. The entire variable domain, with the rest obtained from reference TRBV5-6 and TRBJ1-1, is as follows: DAGVTQSPTHLIKTRGQQVTLRCSPKSGHDTVSWYQQALGQGPQFIFQYYEEEERQRGNFPDRFSGHQFPNYSSELNVNALLLGDSALYLCASSSPGQANTEAFFGQGTRLTVV.

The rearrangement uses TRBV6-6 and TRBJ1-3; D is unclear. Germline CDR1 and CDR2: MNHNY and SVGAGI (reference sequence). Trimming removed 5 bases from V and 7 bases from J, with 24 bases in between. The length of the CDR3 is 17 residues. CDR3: CASSRTRVGSSGNTIYF. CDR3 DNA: TGTGCCAGCAGTCGAACGCGGGTCGGGTCCTCCGGGAACACCATATATTTT.

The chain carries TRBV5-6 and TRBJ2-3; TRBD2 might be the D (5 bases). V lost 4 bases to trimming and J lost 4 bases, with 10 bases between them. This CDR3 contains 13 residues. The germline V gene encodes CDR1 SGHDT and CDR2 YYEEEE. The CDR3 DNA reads TGTGCCAGCAGCACGAAGAGGGCAGATACGCAGTATTTT. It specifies CASSTKRADTQYF.

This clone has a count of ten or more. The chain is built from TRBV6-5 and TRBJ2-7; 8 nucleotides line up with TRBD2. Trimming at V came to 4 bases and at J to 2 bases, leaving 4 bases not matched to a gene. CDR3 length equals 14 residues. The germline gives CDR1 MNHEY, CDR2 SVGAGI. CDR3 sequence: CASSSGAGAYEQYF. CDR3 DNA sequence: TGTGCCAGCAGTTCTGGAGCGGGGGCCTACGAGCAGTACTTC.

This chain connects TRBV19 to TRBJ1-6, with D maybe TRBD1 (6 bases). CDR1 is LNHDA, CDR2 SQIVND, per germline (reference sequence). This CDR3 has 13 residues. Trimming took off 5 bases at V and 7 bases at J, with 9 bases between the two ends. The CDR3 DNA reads TGTGCCAGTAGTGGCAGGGGAAATTCACCCCTCCACTTT. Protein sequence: CASSGRGNSPLHF.

The CDR3 protein is CASSRGGRLRSGYTF. The CDR3 DNA reads as TGTGCCAGCAGCCGGGGGGGCAGACTGCGGTCTGGCTACACCTTC. The V gene is TRBV7-9, the J gene TRBJ1-2; D may be TRBD1 (6 bases). Per germline, CDR1 SEHNR and CDR2 FQNEAQ (reference sequence). The CDR3 runs to 15 residues. The ends were cut back, 5 bases at V and 7 bases at J, with 20 bases in the middle.

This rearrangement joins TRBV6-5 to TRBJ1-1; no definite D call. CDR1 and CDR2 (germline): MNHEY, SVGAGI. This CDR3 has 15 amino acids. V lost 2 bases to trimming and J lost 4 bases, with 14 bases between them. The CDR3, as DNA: TGTGCCAGCAGTTACGATTTCGGGGATGGCACTGAAGCTTTCTTT. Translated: CASSYDFGDGTEAFF.

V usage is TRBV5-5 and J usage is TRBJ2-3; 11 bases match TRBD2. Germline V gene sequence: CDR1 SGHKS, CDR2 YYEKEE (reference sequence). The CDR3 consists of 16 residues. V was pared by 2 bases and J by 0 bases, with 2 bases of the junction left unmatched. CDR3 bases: TGTGCCAGCAGCTTTATAGCGGGGGGGAGCACAGATACGCAGTATTTT. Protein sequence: CASSFIAGGSTDTQYF.

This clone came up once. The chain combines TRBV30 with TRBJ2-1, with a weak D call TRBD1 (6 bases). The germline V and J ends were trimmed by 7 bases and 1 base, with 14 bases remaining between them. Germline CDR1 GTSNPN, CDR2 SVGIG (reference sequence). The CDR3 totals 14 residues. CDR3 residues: CASRPGVSYNEQFF. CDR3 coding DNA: TGTGCCTCCAGACCAGGGGTATCCTACAATGAGCAGTTCTTC.

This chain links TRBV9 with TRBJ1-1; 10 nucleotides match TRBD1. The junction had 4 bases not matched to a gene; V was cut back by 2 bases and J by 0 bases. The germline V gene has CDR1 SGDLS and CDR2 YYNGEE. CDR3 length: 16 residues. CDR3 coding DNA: TGTGCCAGCAGCGTCGGGGACAGGGGAATGAACACTGAAGCTTTCTTT. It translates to CASSVGDRGMNTEAFF.

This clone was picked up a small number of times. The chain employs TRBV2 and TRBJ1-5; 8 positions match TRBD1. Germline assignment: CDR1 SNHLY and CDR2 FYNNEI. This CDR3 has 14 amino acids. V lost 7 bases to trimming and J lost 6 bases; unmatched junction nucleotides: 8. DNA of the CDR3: TGTGCCAGCACGACAGGGGATAATTCTCAGCCCCAGCATTTT. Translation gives CASTTGDNSQPQHF.

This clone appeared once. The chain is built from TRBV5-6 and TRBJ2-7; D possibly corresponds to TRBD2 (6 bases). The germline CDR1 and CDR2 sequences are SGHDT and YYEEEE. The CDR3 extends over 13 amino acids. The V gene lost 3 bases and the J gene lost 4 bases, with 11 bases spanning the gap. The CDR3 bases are TGTGCCAGCAGCTCGGGACTTGGGTACGAGCAGTACGTC. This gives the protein CASSSGLGYEQYV.

The CDR3 here is CASSYEGDYGYTF. The CDR3 bases are TGTGCCAGCAGTTATGAGGGGGACTATGGCTACACCTTC. The V and J genes are TRBV6-1 and TRBJ1-2; tentative D call: TRBD1 (6 bases). Germline V gives CDR1 MNHNS, CDR2 SASEGT. There are 13 residues in the CDR3. V was pared by 5 bases and J by 3 bases, with 10 bases between.

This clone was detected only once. The CDR3 here is CASSVGQGNTGELFF. CDR3 nucleotides: TGTGCCAGCTCAGTGGGACAGGGGAACACCGGGGAGCTGTTTTTT. This chain uses TRBV18 with TRBJ2-2; 9 bases line up with TRBD1. The CDR3 spans 15 residues. Germline V lookup: CDR1 KGHSH, CDR2 LQKENI. The V segment lost 5 bases and the J segment 1 base; nucleotides outside the gene matches: 2.

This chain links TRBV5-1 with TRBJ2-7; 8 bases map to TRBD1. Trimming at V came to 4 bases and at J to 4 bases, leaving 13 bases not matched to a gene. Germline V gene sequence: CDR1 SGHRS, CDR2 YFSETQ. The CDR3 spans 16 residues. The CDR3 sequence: CASSTGYGTGTYEQYF. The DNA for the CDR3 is TGCGCCAGCAGCACAGGATACGGGACAGGAACTTACGAGCAGTACTTC.

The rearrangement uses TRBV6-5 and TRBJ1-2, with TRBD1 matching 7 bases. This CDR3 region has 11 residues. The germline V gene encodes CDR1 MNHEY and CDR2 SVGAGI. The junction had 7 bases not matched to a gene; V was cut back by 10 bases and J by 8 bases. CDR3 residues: CATQTGTGYTF. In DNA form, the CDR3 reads TGTGCCACTCAGACAGGGACCGGCTACACCTTC.

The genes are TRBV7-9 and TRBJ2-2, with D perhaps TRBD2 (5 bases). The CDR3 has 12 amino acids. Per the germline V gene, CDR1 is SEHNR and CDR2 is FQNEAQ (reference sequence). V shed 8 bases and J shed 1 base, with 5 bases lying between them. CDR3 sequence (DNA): TGTGCCAGCCGGGAGAACACCGGGGAGCTGTTTTTT. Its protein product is CASRENTGELFF.

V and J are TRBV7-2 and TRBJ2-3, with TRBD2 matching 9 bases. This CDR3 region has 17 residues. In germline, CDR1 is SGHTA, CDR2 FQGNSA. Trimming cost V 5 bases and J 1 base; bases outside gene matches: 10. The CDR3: CASSRTGVAGGTDTQYF. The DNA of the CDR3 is TGTGCCAGCAGCCGCACGGGGGTAGCGGGGGGCACAGATACGCAGTATTTT.

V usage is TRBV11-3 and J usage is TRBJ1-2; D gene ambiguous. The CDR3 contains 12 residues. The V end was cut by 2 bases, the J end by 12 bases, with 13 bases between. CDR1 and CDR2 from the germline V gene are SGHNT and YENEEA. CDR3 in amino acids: CASSLSTGRDTF. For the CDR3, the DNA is TGTGCCAGCAGCTTAAGCACGGGGAGGGACACCTTC.

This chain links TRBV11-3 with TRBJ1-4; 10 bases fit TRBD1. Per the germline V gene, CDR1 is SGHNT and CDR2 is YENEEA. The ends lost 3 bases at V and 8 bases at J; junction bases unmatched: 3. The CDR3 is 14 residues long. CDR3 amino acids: CASSFGTGDEKLFF. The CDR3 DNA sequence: TGTGCCAGCAGCTTTGGGACAGGGGACGAAAAACTGTTTTTT. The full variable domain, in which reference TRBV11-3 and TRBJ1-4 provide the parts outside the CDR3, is EAGVVQSPRYKIIEKKQPVAFWCNPISGHNTLYWYLQNLGQGPELLIRYENEEAVDDSQLPKDRFSAERLKGVDSTLKIQPAELGDSAVYLCASSFGTGDEKLFFGSGTQLSVL.

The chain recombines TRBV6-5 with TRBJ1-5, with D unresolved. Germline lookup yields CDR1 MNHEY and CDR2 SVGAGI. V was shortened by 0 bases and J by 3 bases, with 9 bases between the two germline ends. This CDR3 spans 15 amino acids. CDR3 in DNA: TGTGCCAGCAGTTACTCACCAGGTCCCAATCAGCCCCAGCATTTT. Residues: CASSYSPGPNQPQHF.